A selection of T cell receptor beta chains follows, all from one sample in a study of blood T cells in healthy people across ages. TCRdb processed the 5' RACE reads anew with MiXCR; each CDR3 protein has one entry. The sample shows 800,000 to 900,000 distinct CDR3 sequences, 60% to 80% of them seen only once. Sequencing used blood. These receptors were obtained from a man aged 25 to 40 in good health. Each CDR3 is given with its conserved first and last residue. A D gene is named only where the DNA matches it firmly. Rows may omit the clone size; those that give it use once, few, many or a size class.

j_call: TRBJ2-1; d_call: TRBD1; v_call: TRBV7-2; clone_size: few; cdr3_nt: TGTGCCAGCAGCCCGGGACAGGGGGTGAACAATGAGCAGTTCTTC; cdr3_aa: CASSPGQGVNNEQFF
j_call: TRBJ2-7; d_call: -; v_call: TRBV29-1; clone_size: many; cdr3_nt: TGCAGCGTTGAAGTCCCCCCCCACTACGAGCAGTACTTC; cdr3_aa: CSVEVPPHYEQYF
j_call: TRBJ2-4; d_call: TRBD2; v_call: TRBV4-3; clone_size: -; cdr3_nt: TGCGCCAGCAGCCAAATTAGCGGGGGGGCGTACGAGCAGTATTTC; cdr3_aa: CASSQISGGAYEQYF
j_call: TRBJ2-7; d_call: -; v_call: TRBV3-1; clone_size: -; cdr3_nt: TGTGCCAGCAGCCAAGATCTTGAGAGGTACGAGCAGTACTTC; cdr3_aa: CASSQDLERYEQYF
j_call: TRBJ2-5; d_call: -; v_call: TRBV9; clone_size: -; cdr3_nt: TGTGCCAGCAGCCTAACAACCCGGGGGGCCACTGGAGGCCAAGAGACCCAGTACTTC; cdr3_aa: CASSLTTRGATGGQETQYF
j_call: TRBJ2-1; d_call: -; v_call: TRBV2; clone_size: -; cdr3_nt: TGTGCCAGCACGCCGCTAGCGTGGGGATACAATGAGCAGTTCTTC; cdr3_aa: CASTPLAWGYNEQFF
j_call: TRBJ2-1; d_call: -; v_call: TRBV15; clone_size: -; cdr3_nt: TGTGCCACCAGCAAAGCATTGGACAGTGAGCAGTTCTTC; cdr3_aa: CATSKALDSEQFF
j_call: TRBJ1-6; d_call: TRBD1; v_call: TRBV27; clone_size: few; cdr3_nt: TGTGCCAGCAGTTTTTCGTCACAGGGGGTCTCCTATAATTCACCCCTCCACTTT; cdr3_aa: CASSFSSQGVSYNSPLHF
j_call: TRBJ2-1; d_call: -; v_call: TRBV12-3/TRBV12-4; clone_size: -; cdr3_nt: TGTGCCAGCAGTCCCTCAGGTAGCCCATCGGAGGAGCAGTTCTTC; cdr3_aa: CASSPSGSPSEEQFF
j_call: TRBJ2-1; d_call: TRBD2; v_call: TRBV27; clone_size: few; cdr3_nt: TGTGCCAGCAGTTTATCGCTAGCGGGGGCAGGTGAGCAGTTCTTC; cdr3_aa: CASSLSLAGAGEQFF
j_call: TRBJ2-7; d_call: -; v_call: TRBV7-3; clone_size: -; cdr3_nt: TGTGCCAGCAGCTCGATAGGGGGGGACGAGCAGTACTTC; cdr3_aa: CASSSIGGDEQYF
j_call: TRBJ2-7; d_call: -; v_call: TRBV6-1; clone_size: -; cdr3_nt: TGTGCCAGCAGTGAAACACTGGCGCAGGGGTCCTACGAGCAGTACTTC; cdr3_aa: CASSETLAQGSYEQYF
j_call: TRBJ2-1; d_call: -; v_call: TRBV11-2; clone_size: few; cdr3_nt: TGTGCCAGCAGCTTAAATGGCGGACCAGAGGAGGAGCAGTTCTTC; cdr3_aa: CASSLNGGPEEEQFF
j_call: TRBJ1-1; d_call: -; v_call: TRBV20-1; clone_size: -; cdr3_nt: TGCAGTGCTAGAGTCGGACGGGCTTCAAACACTGAAGCTTTCTTT; cdr3_aa: CSARVGRASNTEAFF
j_call: TRBJ2-1; d_call: TRBD2; v_call: TRBV5-1; clone_size: -; cdr3_nt: TGCGCCAGCAGCGTGGCTAGCGGGACGTTTGATGAGCAGTTCTTC; cdr3_aa: CASSVASGTFDEQFF
j_call: TRBJ2-7; d_call: -; v_call: TRBV20-1; clone_size: -; cdr3_nt: TGCAGTGCTAGACCACCCGACAGCCCCTACGAGCAGTACTTC; cdr3_aa: CSARPPDSPYEQYF
j_call: TRBJ2-7; d_call: TRBD1; v_call: TRBV5-4; clone_size: -; cdr3_nt: TGTGCCAGCAGCTTTGGGCCCGGACAGGGTGGATCCAACTCTTACAATGAGCAGTACTTC; cdr3_aa: CASSFGPGQGGSNSYNEQYF
j_call: TRBJ2-5; d_call: -; v_call: TRBV10-3; clone_size: -; cdr3_nt: TGTGCCCTCAGGGCAGGGACAAACAACCAAGAGACCCAGTACTTC; cdr3_aa: CALRAGTNNQETQYF
j_call: TRBJ2-7; d_call: TRBD1; v_call: TRBV6-6; clone_size: -; cdr3_nt: TGTGCCAGCAGTCGGGACAGGTACTCCTACGAGCAGTACTTC; cdr3_aa: CASSRDRYSYEQYF
j_call: TRBJ1-2; d_call: TRBD1; v_call: TRBV6-5; clone_size: -; cdr3_nt: TGTGCCAGCAGCTGGACAGGGGAAGGCTACACCTTC; cdr3_aa: CASSWTGEGYTF
j_call: TRBJ2-7; d_call: TRBD2; v_call: TRBV2; clone_size: once; cdr3_nt: TGTGCCAGCAGTAAACTACCGGGGGGGCCGTACGAGCAGTACTTC; cdr3_aa: CASSKLPGGPYEQYF
j_call: TRBJ2-2; d_call: -; v_call: TRBV28; clone_size: -; cdr3_nt: TGTGCCAGCAGTTTAATTGGAGTCAGGCCCGGGGAGCTGTTTTTT; cdr3_aa: CASSLIGVRPGELFF
j_call: TRBJ2-3; d_call: -; v_call: TRBV15; clone_size: few; cdr3_nt: TGTGCCACCAGCTTCACGCCGGGGGCAAAGACAGATACGCAGTATTTT; cdr3_aa: CATSFTPGAKTDTQYF
j_call: TRBJ2-7; d_call: TRBD2; v_call: TRBV5-1; clone_size: few; cdr3_nt: TGCGCCAGCAGCTTGTCGCTAGCGGGGGGCTACGAGCAGTACTTC; cdr3_aa: CASSLSLAGGYEQYF
j_call: TRBJ2-1; d_call: -; v_call: TRBV10-3; clone_size: -; cdr3_nt: TGTGCCATCAGTGTTGAACTCCCTGACAATGAGCAGTTCTTC; cdr3_aa: CAISVELPDNEQFF
j_call: TRBJ2-4; d_call: TRBD1; v_call: TRBV20-1; clone_size: few; cdr3_nt: TGCAGTGCTCACCCGGGACAGGGAAACATTCAGTACTTC; cdr3_aa: CSAHPGQGNIQYF
j_call: TRBJ1-3; d_call: -; v_call: TRBV12-3/TRBV12-4; clone_size: few; cdr3_nt: TGTGCCAGCAGACTACTTTCAGGCGGAAACACCATATATTTT; cdr3_aa: CASRLLSGGNTIYF
j_call: TRBJ2-3; d_call: TRBD2; v_call: TRBV12-3/TRBV12-4; clone_size: -; cdr3_nt: TGTGCCAGCAGCTTACTAGCGGGGGTTGGAGATACGCAGTATTTT; cdr3_aa: CASSLLAGVGDTQYF
j_call: TRBJ2-1; d_call: -; v_call: TRBV5-1; clone_size: -; cdr3_nt: TGCGCCAGCAGGTTTAGGGGTCATTACAATGAGCAGTTCTTC; cdr3_aa: CASRFRGHYNEQFF
j_call: TRBJ2-7; d_call: TRBD1; v_call: TRBV12-3/TRBV12-4; clone_size: -; cdr3_nt: TGTGCCAGCAGTTTAGGGGCAGGGGGCGTCAGGTACGAGCAGTACTTC; cdr3_aa: CASSLGAGGVRYEQYF
j_call: TRBJ2-3; d_call: TRBD2; v_call: TRBV9; clone_size: -; cdr3_nt: TGTGCCAGCAGCGTCATTAGGGACTACCTCACAGATACGCAGTATTTT; cdr3_aa: CASSVIRDYLTDTQYF
j_call: TRBJ2-7; d_call: -; v_call: TRBV5-5; clone_size: -; cdr3_nt: TGTGCCAGCTGCCCGGGACTTCCTAGCGAGCAGTACTTC; cdr3_aa: CASCPGLPSEQYF
j_call: TRBJ2-7; d_call: -; v_call: TRBV20-1; clone_size: few; cdr3_nt: TGCAGTGCTAGAGGGACTGCCTCGGGAGAGCAGTACTTC; cdr3_aa: CSARGTASGEQYF
j_call: TRBJ2-3; d_call: -; v_call: TRBV29-1; clone_size: -; cdr3_nt: TGCAGCGTTGAAGATCTTCACGGGGCCTATTCAGAACCGACAGATACGCAGTATTTT; cdr3_aa: CSVEDLHGAYSEPTDTQYF
j_call: TRBJ2-7; d_call: -; v_call: TRBV7-3; clone_size: -; cdr3_nt: TGTGCCAGCAGCGAATTGACTTACTACGAGCAGTACTTC; cdr3_aa: CASSELTYYEQYF